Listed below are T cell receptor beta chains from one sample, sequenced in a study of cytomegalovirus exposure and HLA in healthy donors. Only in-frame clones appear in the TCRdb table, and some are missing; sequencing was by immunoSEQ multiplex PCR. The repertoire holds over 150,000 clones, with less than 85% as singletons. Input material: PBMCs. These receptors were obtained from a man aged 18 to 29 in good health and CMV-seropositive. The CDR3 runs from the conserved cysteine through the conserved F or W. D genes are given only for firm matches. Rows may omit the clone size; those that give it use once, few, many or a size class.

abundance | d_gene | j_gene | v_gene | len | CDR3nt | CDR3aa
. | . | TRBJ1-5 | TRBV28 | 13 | TGTGCCAGCAGTTCCCCGGGTTGGCAGCCCCAGCATTTT | CASSSPGWQPQHF
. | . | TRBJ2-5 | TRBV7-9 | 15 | TGTGCCAGCAGCTTTTCGGGGGGCCTCAAAGAGACCCAGTACTTC | CASSFSGGLKETQYF
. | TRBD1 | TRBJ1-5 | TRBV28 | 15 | TGTGCCAGCAGTTCCGGGACAGGGATAAATCAGCCCCAGCATTTT | CASSSGTGINQPQHF
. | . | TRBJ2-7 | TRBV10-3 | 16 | TGTGCCATCAGTGGCGGCTCTCAGCCCCGCTCCTACGAGCAGTACTTC | CAISGGSQPRSYEQYF
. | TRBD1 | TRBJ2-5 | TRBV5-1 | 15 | TGCGCCAGCAGCCCAGGGACAGGGTGGGAAGAGACCCAGTACTTC | CASSPGTGWEETQYF
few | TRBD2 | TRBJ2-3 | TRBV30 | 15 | TGTGCCTGTCCCTCGGCTAGCGGGGGAACAGATACGCAGTATTTT | CACPSASGGTDTQYF
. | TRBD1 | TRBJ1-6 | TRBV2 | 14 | TGTGCCAGCAACCCGGACAGGGTTGGGTCACCCCTCCACTTT | CASNPDRVGSPLHF
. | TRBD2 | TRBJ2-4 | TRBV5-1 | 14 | TGCGCCAGCAGCCTGGGACTAGCGACAAACATTCAGTACTTC | CASSLGLATNIQYF
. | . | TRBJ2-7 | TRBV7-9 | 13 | TGTGCCAGCAGCCCCCAGGGGGGCTACGAGCAGTACTTC | CASSPQGGYEQYF
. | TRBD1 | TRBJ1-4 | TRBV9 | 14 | TGTGCCAGCAGCCTTTCGGGGGACAGTGAAAAACTGTTTTTT | CASSLSGDSEKLFF
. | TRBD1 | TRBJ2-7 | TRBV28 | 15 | TGTGCCAGCAGCGGATGGACAGGGAAGACCTACGAGCAGTACTTC | CASSGWTGKTYEQYF
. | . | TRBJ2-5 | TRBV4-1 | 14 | TGCGCCAGCAGCCAAAGCTACAGTCAAGAGACCCAGTACTTC | CASSQSYSQETQYF
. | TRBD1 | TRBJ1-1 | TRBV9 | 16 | TGTGCCAGCAGCGTAGCCGGGACAGGGGCGGGCACTGAAGCTTTCTTT | CASSVAGTGAGTEAFF
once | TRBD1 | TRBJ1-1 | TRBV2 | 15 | TGTGCCAGCAGTGGAGGGACAGTCATGAACACTGAAGCTTTCTTT | CASSGGTVMNTEAFF
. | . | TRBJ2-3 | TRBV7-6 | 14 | TGTGCCAGCAGCTTAGGGACAGGCACAGATACGCAGTATTTT | CASSLGTGTDTQYF
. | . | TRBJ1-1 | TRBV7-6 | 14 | TGTGCCAGCAGACGACAACCACTGAACACTGAAGCTTTCTTT | CASRRQPLNTEAFF
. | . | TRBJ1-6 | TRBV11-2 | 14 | TGTGCCAGCAGCTTAGCAGCGTTCCGTTCACCCCTCCACTTT | CASSLAAFRSPLHF
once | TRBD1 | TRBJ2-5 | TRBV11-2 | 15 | TGTGCCAGCAGCTCCGGGGACAGGGGACGGGAGACCCAGTACTTC | CASSSGDRGRETQYF
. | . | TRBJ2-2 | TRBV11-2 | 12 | TGTGCCAGCAGGGGAGAGGCCGGGGAGCTGTTTTTT | CASRGEAGELFF
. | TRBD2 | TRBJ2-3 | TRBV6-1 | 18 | TGTGCCAGCAGTGAAGCCCCTCTAGCGGGGGAACGCACAGATACGCAGTATTTT | CASSEAPLAGERTDTQYF
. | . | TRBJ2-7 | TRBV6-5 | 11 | TGTGCCAGCAATCGGGGGGCCGAGCAGTACTTC | CASNRGAEQYF
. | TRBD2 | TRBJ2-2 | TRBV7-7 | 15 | TGTGCTGGAGGTGGACTAGCGGGGGACACCGGGGAGCTGTTTTTT | CAGGGLAGDTGELFF
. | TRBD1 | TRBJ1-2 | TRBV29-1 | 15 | TGCAGCGTTCCCCAGGGAGACAGGGACGGCTATGGCTACACCTTC | CSVPQGDRDGYGYTF
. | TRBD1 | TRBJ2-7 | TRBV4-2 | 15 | TGTGCCAGCAGCCAAGAAGGGCAGGGGGCCTACGAGCAGTACTTC | CASSQEGQGAYEQYF
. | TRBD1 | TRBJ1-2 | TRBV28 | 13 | TGTGCCAGCAGGGTGCAGGGGGTAGCTGGCTACACCTTC | CASRVQGVAGYTF
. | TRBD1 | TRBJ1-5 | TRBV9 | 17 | TGTGCCAGCAGCGTAGCTAAACGCAGGGGGAAGGACCAGCCCCAGCATTTT | CASSVAKRRGKDQPQHF
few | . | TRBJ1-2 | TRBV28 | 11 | TGTGCCAGCAGCTCAGGGTTTGGCTACACCTTC | CASSSGFGYTF
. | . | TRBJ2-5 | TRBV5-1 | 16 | TGCGCCAGCAGCTTGGTGGGCAGGGGATCCCAAGAGACCCAGTACTTC | CASSLVGRGSQETQYF
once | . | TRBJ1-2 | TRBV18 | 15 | TGTGCCAGCTCACCACCATCACGGGAAAACTATGGCTACACCTTC | CASSPPSRENYGYTF
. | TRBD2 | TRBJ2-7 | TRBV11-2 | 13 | TGTGCCAGCAGCGTACTAGCGGGGGGGGAGCAGTACTTC | CASSVLAGGEQYF
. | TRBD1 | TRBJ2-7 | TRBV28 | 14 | TGTGCCAGCAGATCGGACAGGGGGTGGCACGAGCAGTACTTC | CASRSDRGWHEQYF
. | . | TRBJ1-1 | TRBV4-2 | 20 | TGTGCCAGCAGCCAAGTCCAAGGGGGTGTAAGGGGCTGGGGGTGGACTGAAGCTTTCTTT | CASSQVQGGVRGWGWTEAFF
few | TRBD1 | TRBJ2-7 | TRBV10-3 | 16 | TGTGCCATCAGTGAGGAAGGGACAGGGGGCACTCGGGAGCAGTACTTC | CAISEEGTGGTREQYF
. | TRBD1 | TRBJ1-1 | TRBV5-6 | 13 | TGTGCCAGCAGCTTGTCTGACAGGGGCGAAGCTTTCTTT | CASSLSDRGEAFF
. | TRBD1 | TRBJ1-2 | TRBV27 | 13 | TGTGCCAGCAGTTACGGACAGGGGGGCGGCTACACCTTC | CASSYGQGGGYTF
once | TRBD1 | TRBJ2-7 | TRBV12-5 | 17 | TGTGCTAGTGGTTTGGTGGTTTGGGACAGGGTAGTCCACGAGCAGTACTTC | CASGLVVWDRVVHEQYF
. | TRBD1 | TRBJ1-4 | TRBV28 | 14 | TGTGCCACCGGACAGGGGGCAACTAATGAAAAACTGTTTTTT | CATGQGATNEKLFF
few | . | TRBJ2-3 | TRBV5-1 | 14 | TGCGCCAGCAGCTTGGGAGACTACACAGATACGCAGTATTTT | CASSLGDYTDTQYF
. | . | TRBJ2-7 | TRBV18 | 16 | TGTGCCAGCTCACGATCGAGGGGGGGACCCTCCTACGAGCAGTACTTC | CASSRSRGGPSYEQYF
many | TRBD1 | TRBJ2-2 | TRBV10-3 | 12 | TGTGCCAGCACAGGGGACACCGGGGAGCTGTTTTTT | CASTGDTGELFF
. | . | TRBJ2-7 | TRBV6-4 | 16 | TGTGCCAGCAGCCGAATCCAGGGCAGGGGCTACTACGAGCAGTACTTC | CASSRIQGRGYYEQYF
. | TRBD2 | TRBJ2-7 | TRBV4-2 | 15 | TGTGCCAGCAGCCAAGAACGGGGGGGGACCTACGAGCAGTACTTC | CASSQERGGTYEQYF
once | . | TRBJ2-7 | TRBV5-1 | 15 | TGCGCCAGCAGCTTGGCCACTGGGCAGATCTACGAGCAGTACTTC | CASSLATGQIYEQYF
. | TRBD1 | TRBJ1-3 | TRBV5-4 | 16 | TGTGCCAGCAGCTCTCGACAGGGATCATCTGGAAACACCATATATTTT | CASSSRQGSSGNTIYF
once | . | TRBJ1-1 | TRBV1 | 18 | TGCACCAGCAGCCCACCATTATTACACAGGGGAGCGGACACTGAAGCTTTCTTT | CTSSPPLLHRGADTEAFF
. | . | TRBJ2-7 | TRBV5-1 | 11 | TGCGCCAGCAGCTTCGCGTCGAGCAAGTACTTC | CASSFASSKYF
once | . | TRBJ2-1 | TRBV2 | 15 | TGTGCCAGCATACTAGAGGGCGTTGGAGACAATGAGCAGTTCTTC | CASILEGVGDNEQFF
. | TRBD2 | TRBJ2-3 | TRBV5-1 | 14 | TGCGCCAGCAGCTTACTAGCGGCCACAGATACGCAGTATTTT | CASSLLAATDTQYF
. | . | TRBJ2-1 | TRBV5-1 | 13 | TGCGCCAGCAAGGGGGGGTTGGAGAATGAGCAGTTCTTC | CASKGGLENEQFF
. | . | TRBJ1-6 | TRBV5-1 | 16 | TGCGCCAGCAGCTTGGCCGGGGTCAACTATAATTCACCCCTCCACTTT | CASSLAGVNYNSPLHF
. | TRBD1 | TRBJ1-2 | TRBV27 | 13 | TGTGCCAGCAGTCAAGACAGGGGACGGGGCTACACCTTC | CASSQDRGRGYTF
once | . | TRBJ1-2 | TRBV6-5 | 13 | TGTGCCAGCAGTTACTATCAGGAATCTGGCTACACCTTC | CASSYYQESGYTF